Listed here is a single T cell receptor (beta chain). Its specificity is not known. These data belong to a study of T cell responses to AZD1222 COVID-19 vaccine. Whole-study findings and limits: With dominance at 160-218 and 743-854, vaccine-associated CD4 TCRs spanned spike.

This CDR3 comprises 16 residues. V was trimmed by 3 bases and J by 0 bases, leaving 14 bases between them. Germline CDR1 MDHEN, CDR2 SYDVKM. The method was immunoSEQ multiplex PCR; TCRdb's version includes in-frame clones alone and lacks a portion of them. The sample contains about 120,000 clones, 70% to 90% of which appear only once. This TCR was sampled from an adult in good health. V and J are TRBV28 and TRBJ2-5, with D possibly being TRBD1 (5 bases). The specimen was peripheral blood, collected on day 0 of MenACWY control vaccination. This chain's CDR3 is CASSFFGQGDQETQYF. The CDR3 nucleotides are TGTGCCAGCAGTTTTTTTGGTCAAGGGGACCAAGAGACCCAGTACTTC.